This is a list of T cell receptor beta chains from one sample in a study of shared clonotypes between healthy human individuals. Clones were read by immunoSEQ multiplex PCR, and TCRdb kept only the in-frame ones, dropping some. The data show just over 2,000,000 clones, roughly 94% seen once. Sequences were obtained from naive CD4+ T cells sorted from blood. Receptor source: a man aged 18 to 29 in good health. The CDR3 runs from the conserved cysteine through the conserved F or W. The D gene is left open where the match is weak. Clone size, where shown, is once, few, many, or a class for clones that have expanded.

clone_size: NA; j_call: TRBJ2-7; d_call: TRBD1; v_call: TRBV30; cdr3_aa: CAWSWGQGFYEQYF; cdr3_nt: TGTGCCTGGAGCTGGGGACAGGGTTTCTACGAGCAGTACTTC
clone_size: NA; j_call: TRBJ1-6; d_call: NA; v_call: TRBV19; cdr3_aa: CASTLGTYNSPLHF; cdr3_nt: TGTGCCAGTACCCTTGGGACCTATAATTCACCCCTCCACTTT
clone_size: NA; j_call: TRBJ2-7; d_call: TRBD2; v_call: TRBV10-3; cdr3_aa: CAISGWTSGINEQYF; cdr3_nt: TGTGCCATCAGCGGCTGGACTAGCGGGATCAACGAGCAGTACTTC
clone_size: NA; j_call: TRBJ2-1; d_call: NA; v_call: TRBV7-9; cdr3_aa: CASSPGGKWNEQFF; cdr3_nt: TGTGCCAGCAGCCCGGGCGGGAAGTGGAATGAGCAGTTCTTC
clone_size: NA; j_call: TRBJ1-3; d_call: NA; v_call: TRBV7-9; cdr3_aa: CASSRGSGNTIYF; cdr3_nt: TGTGCCAGCAGCCGAGGGTCTGGAAACACCATATATTTT
clone_size: NA; j_call: TRBJ2-1; d_call: NA; v_call: TRBV7-2; cdr3_aa: CASSLARGAYNEQFF; cdr3_nt: TGTGCCAGCAGCTTAGCGCGAGGAGCCTACAATGAGCAGTTCTTC
clone_size: NA; j_call: TRBJ2-5; d_call: TRBD1; v_call: TRBV27; cdr3_aa: CASSGTGTGFEETQYF; cdr3_nt: TGTGCCAGCAGTGGTACCGGGACAGGATTTGAAGAGACCCAGTACTTC
clone_size: NA; j_call: TRBJ2-7; d_call: NA; v_call: TRBV6-5; cdr3_aa: CASRTNAPYEQYF; cdr3_nt: TGTGCCAGCCGGACTAATGCCCCCTACGAGCAGTACTTC
clone_size: few; j_call: TRBJ1-2; d_call: TRBD1; v_call: TRBV2; cdr3_aa: CASYLTGIYGYTF; cdr3_nt: TGTGCCAGCTACCTGACAGGGATCTATGGCTACACCTTC
clone_size: NA; j_call: TRBJ1-4; d_call: TRBD1; v_call: TRBV27; cdr3_aa: CASSPPGQNEKLFF; cdr3_nt: TGTGCCAGCAGTCCACCGGGACAGAATGAAAAACTGTTTTTT
clone_size: NA; j_call: TRBJ2-1; d_call: NA; v_call: TRBV18; cdr3_aa: CASSRGTGLNEQFF; cdr3_nt: TGTGCCAGCTCACGCGGGACGGGCCTCAATGAGCAGTTCTTC
clone_size: NA; j_call: TRBJ2-2; d_call: NA; v_call: TRBV5-5; cdr3_aa: CASSLQLPVGELFF; cdr3_nt: TGTGCCAGCAGCTTGCAACTCCCGGTCGGGGAGCTGTTTTTT
clone_size: NA; j_call: TRBJ2-7; d_call: NA; v_call: TRBV28; cdr3_aa: CASSLNFGVSPREQYF; cdr3_nt: TGTGCCAGCAGTTTAAATTTTGGGGTCAGCCCAAGGGAGCAGTACTTC
clone_size: NA; j_call: TRBJ1-5; d_call: NA; v_call: TRBV2; cdr3_aa: CASSADMNQPQHF; cdr3_nt: TGTGCCAGCAGCGCTGACATGAACCAGCCCCAGCATTTT
clone_size: NA; j_call: TRBJ2-4; d_call: NA; v_call: TRBV19; cdr3_aa: CASSITVPLAKNIQYF; cdr3_nt: TGTGCCAGTAGTATAACAGTTCCTTTAGCCAAAAACATTCAGTACTTC
clone_size: NA; j_call: TRBJ1-1; d_call: TRBD1; v_call: TRBV5-1; cdr3_aa: CASSLVGTGNTEAFF; cdr3_nt: TGCGCCAGCAGCTTAGTTGGGACAGGGAACACTGAAGCTTTCTTT
clone_size: NA; j_call: TRBJ2-2; d_call: NA; v_call: TRBV13; cdr3_aa: CASLWVRGNTGELFF; cdr3_nt: TGTGCCAGCCTATGGGTTAGGGGCAACACCGGGGAGCTGTTTTTT
clone_size: NA; j_call: TRBJ2-7; d_call: NA; v_call: TRBV19; cdr3_aa: CASRQQGSYEQYF; cdr3_nt: TGTGCCAGTAGACAACAGGGCTCCTACGAGCAGTACTTC
clone_size: once; j_call: TRBJ2-7; d_call: TRBD2; v_call: TRBV7-6; cdr3_aa: CASSLGTSGTLYEQYF; cdr3_nt: TGTGCCAGCAGCTTAGGTACCAGCGGGACTCTCTACGAGCAGTACTTC
clone_size: NA; j_call: TRBJ2-1; d_call: TRBD1; v_call: TRBV2; cdr3_aa: CASKEVGQYNEQFF; cdr3_nt: TGTGCCAGCAAGGAGGTGGGACAGTACAATGAGCAGTTCTTC
clone_size: NA; j_call: TRBJ2-7; d_call: TRBD1; v_call: TRBV2; cdr3_aa: CASSGTASSYEQYF; cdr3_nt: TGTGCCAGCTCCGGGACAGCCAGCTCCTACGAGCAGTACTTC
clone_size: NA; j_call: TRBJ2-5; d_call: NA; v_call: TRBV19; cdr3_aa: CATRREVMHETQYF; cdr3_nt: TGTGCCACCCGAAGGGAGGTGATGCATGAGACCCAGTACTTC
clone_size: NA; j_call: TRBJ1-2; d_call: TRBD1; v_call: TRBV10-3; cdr3_aa: CAIGTGQNYGYTF; cdr3_nt: TGTGCCATCGGAACGGGACAGAACTATGGCTACACCTTC
clone_size: NA; j_call: TRBJ1-2; d_call: NA; v_call: TRBV7-9; cdr3_aa: CASSLNAADGYTF; cdr3_nt: TGTGCCAGCAGCTTAAACGCCGCGGATGGCTACACCTTC
clone_size: NA; j_call: TRBJ2-1; d_call: NA; v_call: TRBV30; cdr3_aa: CAWGTSFGYNEQFF; cdr3_nt: TGTGCCTGGGGGACTTCTTTCGGCTACAATGAGCAGTTCTTC
clone_size: NA; j_call: TRBJ2-4; d_call: NA; v_call: TRBV30; cdr3_aa: CAWSVPPLNIQYF; cdr3_nt: TGTGCCTGGAGTGTACCCCCGCTTAACATTCAGTACTTC
clone_size: NA; j_call: TRBJ2-7; d_call: TRBD1; v_call: TRBV30; cdr3_aa: CAWSVGQGSYEQYF; cdr3_nt: TGTGCCTGGAGTGTGGGACAGGGCTCCTACGAGCAGTACTTC
clone_size: NA; j_call: TRBJ1-4; d_call: NA; v_call: TRBV14; cdr3_aa: CASSQDRGLTNEKLFF; cdr3_nt: TGTGCCAGCAGCCAAGATCGGGGCTTAACTAATGAAAAACTGTTTTTT
clone_size: NA; j_call: TRBJ1-2; d_call: NA; v_call: TRBV10-3; cdr3_aa: CAISGQANYGYTF; cdr3_nt: TGTGCCATCAGTGGACAGGCTAACTATGGCTACACCTTC
clone_size: NA; j_call: TRBJ1-5; d_call: TRBD1; v_call: TRBV19; cdr3_aa: CASTQGRHQPQHF; cdr3_nt: TGTGCCAGTACACAGGGGAGACATCAGCCCCAGCATTTT
clone_size: NA; j_call: TRBJ2-7; d_call: NA; v_call: TRBV5-8; cdr3_aa: CASTRGGTYEQYF; cdr3_nt: TGTGCCAGCACTAGGGGCGGAACCTACGAGCAGTACTTC
clone_size: NA; j_call: TRBJ1-5; d_call: TRBD1; v_call: TRBV9; cdr3_aa: CASSERQGPNPNNQPQHF; cdr3_nt: TGTGCCAGCAGCGAAAGACAGGGGCCTAACCCTAATAATCAGCCCCAGCATTTT
clone_size: once; j_call: TRBJ1-4; d_call: TRBD1; v_call: TRBV4-1; cdr3_aa: CASSHDRVGKLFF; cdr3_nt: TGCGCCAGCAGCCACGACAGGGTGGGAAAACTGTTTTTT
clone_size: NA; j_call: TRBJ2-1; d_call: TRBD2; v_call: TRBV7-4; cdr3_aa: CASSLAVSGNNEQFF; cdr3_nt: TGTGCCAGCAGCTTAGCGGTTAGCGGGAACAATGAGCAGTTCTTC
clone_size: NA; j_call: TRBJ2-7; d_call: NA; v_call: TRBV5-5; cdr3_aa: CASSGLYEQYF; cdr3_nt: TGTGCCAGCAGCGGTTTGTACGAGCAGTACTTC
clone_size: NA; j_call: TRBJ1-3; d_call: NA; v_call: TRBV30; cdr3_aa: CAWRGRAGNTIYF; cdr3_nt: TGTGCCTGGAGAGGAAGGGCTGGAAACACCATATATTTT
clone_size: NA; j_call: TRBJ1-2; d_call: NA; v_call: TRBV18; cdr3_aa: CASSPSPGSGDYGYTF; cdr3_nt: TGTGCCAGCTCACCGTCCCCTGGGTCAGGGGACTATGGCTACACCTTC
clone_size: NA; j_call: TRBJ2-4; d_call: NA; v_call: TRBV7-6; cdr3_aa: CASSFNDGGVQYF; cdr3_nt: TGTGCCAGCAGCTTTAATGACGGAGGCGTTCAGTACTTC
clone_size: NA; j_call: TRBJ1-6; d_call: NA; v_call: TRBV30; cdr3_aa: CAWSAVYNSPLHF; cdr3_nt: TGTGCCTGGAGTGCAGTTTATAATTCACCCCTCCACTTT
clone_size: NA; j_call: TRBJ2-7; d_call: TRBD1; v_call: TRBV5-6; cdr3_aa: CASSSYQGDEQYF; cdr3_nt: TGTGCCAGCAGCTCGTACCAGGGGGACGAGCAGTACTTC
clone_size: NA; j_call: TRBJ1-2; d_call: NA; v_call: TRBV6-6; cdr3_aa: CASREDLYYTF; cdr3_nt: TGTGCCAGCAGGGAAGATCTGTACTACACCTTC
clone_size: few; j_call: TRBJ2-3; d_call: NA; v_call: TRBV13; cdr3_aa: CASSLEGRRTDTQYF; cdr3_nt: TGTGCCAGCAGCTTAGAGGGGAGACGCACAGATACGCAGTATTTT